The present entry profiles one TCR beta chain with its context. What antigen it recognizes has not been identified. Base qualities are not recorded, but no much larger clone differs from it by a single base. These data are taken from a study of EBV T-cell therapy then PD-1 blockade in nasopharyngeal carcinoma (dated by TCRdb to 2020 to 2022). Genomic DNA was extracted from sorted cells using the Qiagen DNeasy Kit. The immunoSEQ platform was used for deep sequencing of the TCR beta chain. Per the original workflow: The immunoSEQ Analyzer software was used to analyze the repertoire data. This immuneACCESS table, as held by TCRdb, lists in-frame sequences with V and J called but not all clones. Of the missing ones, under half trace to an unresolved V gene in checked studies; the others have no known cause. V and J calls plus clone size are reproduced from that table; the DNA served to infer D and trimming. The sample contains 20,000 to 25,000 clones, about four fifths of them found a single time. The leading ten clones occupy approximately 24% of the sample.

The treatment or condition label, as the study defines it: AdE1-LMPpoly-expanded autologous EBV-specific T-cell therapy followed by anti-PD-1 nivolumab. The CDR3, cysteine through phenylalanine, is 15 amino acids long. The CDR3 DNA has 45 bases and is translated from base 1. From the germline V gene (reference sequence), CDR1 is LNHDA and CDR2 is SQIVND. The trim is 0 bases for V and 4 bases for J, with a gap of 11 bases between the germline ends. The chain links TRBV19 with TRBJ2-3, with the identity of the D gene unclear. Source: CD8+ T cells from blood, taken at day -245 from a patient whose treatment included autologous EBV-specific T cells and nivolumab. The sequence derives from a man in his forties with nasopharyngeal carcinoma. The sequenced DNA is TGTGCCAGTAGTATAGATCTATGGGCCGCAGATACGCAGTATTTT. Its protein product is CASSIDLWAADTQYF.